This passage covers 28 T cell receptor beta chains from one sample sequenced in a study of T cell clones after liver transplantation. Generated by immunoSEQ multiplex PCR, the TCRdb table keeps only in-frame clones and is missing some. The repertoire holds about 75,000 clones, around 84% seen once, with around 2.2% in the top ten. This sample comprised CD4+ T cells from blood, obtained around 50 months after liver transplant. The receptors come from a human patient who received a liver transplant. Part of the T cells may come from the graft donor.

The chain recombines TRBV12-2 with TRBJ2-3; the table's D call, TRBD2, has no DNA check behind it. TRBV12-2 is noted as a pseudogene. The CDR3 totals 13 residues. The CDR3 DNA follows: TGTGCAAGTCGCTCTAGCGGATTAGATACGCAGTATTTT. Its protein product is CASRSSGLDTQYF.

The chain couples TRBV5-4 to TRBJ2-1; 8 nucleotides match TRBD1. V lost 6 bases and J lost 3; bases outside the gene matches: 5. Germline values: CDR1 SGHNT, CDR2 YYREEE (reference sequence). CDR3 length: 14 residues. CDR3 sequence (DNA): TGTGCCAGCAACCGGGACAGGTTCTACAATGAGCAGTTCTTC. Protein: CASNRDRFYNEQFF. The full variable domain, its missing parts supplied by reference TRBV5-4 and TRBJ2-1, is ETGVTQSPTHLIKTRGQQVTLRCSSQSGHNTVSWYQQALGQGPQFIFQYYREEENGRGNFPPRFSGLQFPNYSSELNVNALELDDSALYLCASNRDRFYNEQFFGPGTRLTVL.

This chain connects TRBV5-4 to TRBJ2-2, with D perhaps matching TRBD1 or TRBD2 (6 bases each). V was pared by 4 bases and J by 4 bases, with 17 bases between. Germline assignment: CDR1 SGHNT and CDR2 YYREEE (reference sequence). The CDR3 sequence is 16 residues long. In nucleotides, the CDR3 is TGTGCCAGCAGCCGACCGGAGGGGGGTAGCACCGGGGAGCTGTTTTTT. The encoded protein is CASSRPEGGSTGELFF.

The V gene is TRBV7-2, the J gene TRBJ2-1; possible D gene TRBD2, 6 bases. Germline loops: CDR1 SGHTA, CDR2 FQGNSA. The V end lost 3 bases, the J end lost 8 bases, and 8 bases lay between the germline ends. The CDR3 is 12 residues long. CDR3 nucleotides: TGTGCCAGCAGCTTGGGAGGCGATGAGCAGTTCTTC. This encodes CASSLGGDEQFF.

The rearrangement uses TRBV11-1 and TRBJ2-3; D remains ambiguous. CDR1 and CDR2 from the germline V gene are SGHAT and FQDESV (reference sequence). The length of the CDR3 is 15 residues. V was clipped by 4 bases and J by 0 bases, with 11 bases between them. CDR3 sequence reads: CASSSQGASTDTQYF. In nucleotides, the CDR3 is TGTGCCAGCAGCTCCCAAGGAGCTAGCACAGATACGCAGTATTTT.

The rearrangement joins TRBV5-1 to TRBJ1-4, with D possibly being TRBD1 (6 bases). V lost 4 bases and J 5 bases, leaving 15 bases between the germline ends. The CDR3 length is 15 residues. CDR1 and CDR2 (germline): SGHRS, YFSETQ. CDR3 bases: TGCGCCAGCAGCAACTTGGGGGCAAAGAATGAAAAACTGTTTTTT. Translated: CASSNLGAKNEKLFF.

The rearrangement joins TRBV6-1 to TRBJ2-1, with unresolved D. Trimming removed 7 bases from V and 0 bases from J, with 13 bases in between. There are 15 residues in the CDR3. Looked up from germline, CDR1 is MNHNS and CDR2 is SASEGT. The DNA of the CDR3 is TGTGCCAGCACCGTAACTAAACCCTCCTACAATGAGCAGTTCTTC. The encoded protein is CASTVTKPSYNEQFF.

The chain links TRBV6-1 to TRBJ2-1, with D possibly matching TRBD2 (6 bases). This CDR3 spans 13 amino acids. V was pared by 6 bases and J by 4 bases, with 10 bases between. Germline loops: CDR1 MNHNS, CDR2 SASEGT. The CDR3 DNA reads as TGTGCCAGCAGCCTTAGCGGTTACAATGAGCAGTTCTTC. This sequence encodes CASSLSGYNEQFF.

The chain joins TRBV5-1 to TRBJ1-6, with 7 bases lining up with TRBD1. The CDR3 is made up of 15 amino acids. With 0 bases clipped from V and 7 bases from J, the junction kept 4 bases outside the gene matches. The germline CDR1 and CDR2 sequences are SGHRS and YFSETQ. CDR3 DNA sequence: TGCGCCAGCAGCTTGGACAGGGGAGGGAATTCACCCCTCCACTTT. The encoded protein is CASSLDRGGNSPLHF.

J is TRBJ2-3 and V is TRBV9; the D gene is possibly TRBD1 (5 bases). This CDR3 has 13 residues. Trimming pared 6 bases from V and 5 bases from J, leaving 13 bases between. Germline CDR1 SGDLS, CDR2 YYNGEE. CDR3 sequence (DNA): TGTGCCAGCAACAATCAGGGTAGAGATACGCAGTATTTT. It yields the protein CASNNQGRDTQYF.

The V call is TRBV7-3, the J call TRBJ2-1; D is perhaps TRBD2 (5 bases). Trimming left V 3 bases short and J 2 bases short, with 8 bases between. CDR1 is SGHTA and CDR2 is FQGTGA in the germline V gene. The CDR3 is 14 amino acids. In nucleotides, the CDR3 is TGTGCCAGCAGCTTGAGCGGAACCTACAATGAGCAGTTCTTC. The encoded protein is CASSLSGTYNEQFF.

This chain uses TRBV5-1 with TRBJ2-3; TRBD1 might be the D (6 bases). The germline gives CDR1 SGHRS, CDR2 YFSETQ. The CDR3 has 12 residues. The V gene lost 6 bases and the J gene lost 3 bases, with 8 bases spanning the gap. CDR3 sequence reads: CASTGQTDTQYF. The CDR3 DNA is TGCGCCAGCACCGGACAGACAGATACGCAGTATTTT.

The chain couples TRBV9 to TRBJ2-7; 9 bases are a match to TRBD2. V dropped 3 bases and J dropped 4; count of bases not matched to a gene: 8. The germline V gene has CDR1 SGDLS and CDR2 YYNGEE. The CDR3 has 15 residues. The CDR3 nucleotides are TGTGCCAGCAGCGCTTTAGCGGGAGTGGGGTACGAGCAGTACTTC. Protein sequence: CASSALAGVGYEQYF.

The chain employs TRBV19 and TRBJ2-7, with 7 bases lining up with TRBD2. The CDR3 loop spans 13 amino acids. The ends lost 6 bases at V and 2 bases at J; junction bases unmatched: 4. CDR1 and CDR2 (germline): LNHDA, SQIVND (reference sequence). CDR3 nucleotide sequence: TGTGCCAGTAGGTCACGGGGGGCCTACGAGCAGTACTTC. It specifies CASRSRGAYEQYF.

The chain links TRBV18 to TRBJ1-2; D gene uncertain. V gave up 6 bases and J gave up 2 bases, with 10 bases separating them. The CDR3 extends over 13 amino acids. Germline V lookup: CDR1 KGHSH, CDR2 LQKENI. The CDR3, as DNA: TGTGCCAGCTCCACGAACGCAAACTATGGCTACACCTTC. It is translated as CASSTNANYGYTF.

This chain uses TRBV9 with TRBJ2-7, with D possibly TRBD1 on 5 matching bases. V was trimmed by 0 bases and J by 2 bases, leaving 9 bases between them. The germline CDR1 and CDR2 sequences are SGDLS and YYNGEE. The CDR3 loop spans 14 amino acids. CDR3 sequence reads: CASSVAGQTYEQYF. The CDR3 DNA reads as TGTGCCAGCAGCGTAGCAGGACAAACCTACGAGCAGTACTTC.

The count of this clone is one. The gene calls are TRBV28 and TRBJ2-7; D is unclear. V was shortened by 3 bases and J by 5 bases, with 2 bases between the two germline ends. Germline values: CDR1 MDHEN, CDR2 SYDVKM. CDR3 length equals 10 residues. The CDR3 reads CASSFNEQYF. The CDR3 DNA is TGTGCCAGCAGTTTTAACGAGCAGTACTTC.

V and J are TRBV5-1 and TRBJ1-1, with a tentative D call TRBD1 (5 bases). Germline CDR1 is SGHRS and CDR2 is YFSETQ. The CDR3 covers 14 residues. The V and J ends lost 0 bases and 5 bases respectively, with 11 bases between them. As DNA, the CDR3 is TGCGCCAGCAGCTTGGAGCAGGGATTTACTGAAGCTTTCTTT. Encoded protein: CASSLEQGFTEAFF.

Here the CDR3 DNA reads TGTGCCATCAGTGAATCGACGCCGGAGGAGCAGTTCTTC. This gives the protein CAISESTPEEQFF. V and J are TRBV10-3 and TRBJ2-1; D is ambiguous. Germline lookup yields CDR1 ENHRY and CDR2 SYGVKD. CDR3 length: 13 residues. V lost 3 bases, J lost 10 bases, and 13 bases lay in between.

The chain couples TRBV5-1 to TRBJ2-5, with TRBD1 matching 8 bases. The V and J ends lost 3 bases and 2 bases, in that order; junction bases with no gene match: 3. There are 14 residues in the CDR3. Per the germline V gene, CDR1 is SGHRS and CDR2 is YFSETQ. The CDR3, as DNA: TGCGCCAGCAGCTCACAGGGGGGTCAAGAGACCCAGTACTTC. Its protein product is CASSSQGGQETQYF.

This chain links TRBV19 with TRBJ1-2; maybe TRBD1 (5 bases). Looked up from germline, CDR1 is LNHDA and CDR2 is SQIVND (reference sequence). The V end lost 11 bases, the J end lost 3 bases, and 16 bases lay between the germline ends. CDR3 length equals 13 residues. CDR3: CAVRAGVDYGYTF. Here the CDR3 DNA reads TGTGCCGTACGTGCGGGGGTGGACTATGGCTACACCTTC.

CDR3 protein: CASSLLLAGRDEQFF. The CDR3 bases are TGTGCCAGCAGCCTACTTCTAGCGGGGAGGGATGAGCAGTTCTTC. The chain recombines TRBV5-4 with TRBJ2-1; 9 bases agree with TRBD2. V trimming: 4 bases; J trimming: 8 bases; junction bases outside the gene matches: 10. From germline, CDR1 is SGHNT and CDR2 YYREEE (reference sequence). This CDR3 spans 15 amino acids.

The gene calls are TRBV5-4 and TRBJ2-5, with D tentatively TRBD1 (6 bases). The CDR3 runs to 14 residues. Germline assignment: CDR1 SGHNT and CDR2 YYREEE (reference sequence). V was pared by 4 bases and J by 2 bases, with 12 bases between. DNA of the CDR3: TGTGCCAGCAGCCTAGGGACACAGCAAGAGACCCAGTACTTC. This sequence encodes CASSLGTQQETQYF. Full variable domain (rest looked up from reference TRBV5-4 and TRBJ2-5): ETGVTQSPTHLIKTRGQQVTLRCSSQSGHNTVSWYQQALGQGPQFIFQYYREEENGRGNFPPRFSGLQFPNYSSELNVNALELDDSALYLCASSLGTQQETQYFGPGTRLLVL.

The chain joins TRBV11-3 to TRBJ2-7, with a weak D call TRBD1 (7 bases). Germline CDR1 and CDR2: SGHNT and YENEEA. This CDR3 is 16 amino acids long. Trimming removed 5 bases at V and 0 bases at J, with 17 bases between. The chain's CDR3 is CASSETGDRISYEQYF. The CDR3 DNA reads TGTGCCAGCAGCGAAACGGGGGACAGAATCTCCTACGAGCAGTACTTC.

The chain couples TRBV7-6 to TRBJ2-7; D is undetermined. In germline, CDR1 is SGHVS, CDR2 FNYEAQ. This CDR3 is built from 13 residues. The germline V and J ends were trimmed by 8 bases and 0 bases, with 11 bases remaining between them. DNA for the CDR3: TGTGCCAGCGGGAAAGGGTACTCCTACGAGCAGTACTTC. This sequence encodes CASGKGYSYEQYF.

CDR3 coding DNA: TGTGCCAGTAAGGGGGACAGAGCCACCCCCGGCGGCGAGCAGTACTTC. This codes for CASKGDRATPGGEQYF. The rearrangement uses TRBV19 and TRBJ2-7, with 7 bases matching TRBD1. Germline CDR1 reads LNHDA; CDR2 reads SQIVND (reference sequence). V was clipped by 7 bases and J by 6 bases; unmatched bases: 18. The CDR3 extends over 16 amino acids.

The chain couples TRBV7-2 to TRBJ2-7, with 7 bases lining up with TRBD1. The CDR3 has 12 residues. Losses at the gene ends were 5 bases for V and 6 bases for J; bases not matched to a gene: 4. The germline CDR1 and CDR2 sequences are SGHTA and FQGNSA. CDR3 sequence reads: CASSQQGFEQYF. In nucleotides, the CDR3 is TGTGCCAGCAGCCAACAGGGGTTCGAGCAGTACTTC.

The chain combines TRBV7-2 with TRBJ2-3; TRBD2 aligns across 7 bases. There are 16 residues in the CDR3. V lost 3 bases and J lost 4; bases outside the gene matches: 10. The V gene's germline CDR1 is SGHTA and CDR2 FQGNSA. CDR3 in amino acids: CASSFHSGGRADTQYF. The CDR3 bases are TGTGCCAGCAGCTTTCACTCCGGGGGGAGGGCAGATACGCAGTATTTT.